Following are 16 T cell receptor beta chains from one sample sequenced in a study of human T cells and chemical hapten exposure. Described time point: pre-sensitization, week 0. Treatment indicated: therapeutic diphenylcyclopropenone sensitization with weekly scalp DPC. TCRdb re-analysed the RACE reads in MiXCR, keeping a single row per CDR3 protein. Of some 84,000 distinct CDR3 sequences in the sample, around 7.9% were seen once. The source was whole blood, collected in connection with sensitization to the hapten diphenylcyclopropenone (DPC). The receptor set was obtained from a man aged 40-49 years with alopecia areata. Some clones in this sample may be carry-over from other donors' samples.

This clonotype has at least ten counts. The genes are TRBV29-1 and TRBJ2-7; 16 bases fit TRBD2. The germline gives CDR1 SQVTM, CDR2 ANQGSEA. The CDR3 covers 17 residues. Losses at the gene ends were 5 bases for V and 7 bases for J; bases not matched to a gene: 14. CDR3 bases: TGCAGCGTTCCGGGGACTAGCGGGAGGGATGGATCGAGGGAGCAGTACTTC. This translates into CSVPGTSGRDGSREQYF.

Only a few counts were recorded for this clonotype. CDR3 nucleotide sequence: TGTGCCAGCAGTTACTCCGTATACGGGAACACTGAAGCTTTCTTT. Translation gives CASSYSVYGNTEAFF. The chain employs TRBV6-2 or TRBV6-3 and TRBJ1-1, with no clear D. Germline V gene lookup returns CDR1 MNHEY and CDR2 SVGEGT. V was trimmed by 0 bases and J by 1 base, leaving 9 bases between them. The CDR3 length is 15 residues.

This clonotype was counted at least ten times. This chain links TRBV10-3 with TRBJ2-3, with TRBD2 as a possible D gene (6 bases). Germline V lookup: CDR1 ENHRY, CDR2 SYGVKD. The CDR3 contains 16 residues. V was shortened by 3 bases and J by 0 bases, with 13 bases between the two germline ends. As DNA, the CDR3 is TGTGCCATCAGTGAACGGGACTTTTTGAGCACAGATACGCAGTATTTT. This gives the protein CAISERDFLSTDTQYF.

This clonotype was seen a handful of times. The chain is built from TRBV18 and TRBJ2-3, with D perhaps matching TRBD1 (6 bases). Trimming removed 2 bases from V and 3 bases from J, with 12 bases in between. CDR3 length equals 15 residues. In germline, CDR1 is KGHSH, CDR2 LQKENI. This CDR3 is CASSPNRVLTDTQYF. DNA for the CDR3: TGTGCCAGCTCACCAAACAGGGTATTAACAGATACGCAGTATTTT.

The rearrangement joins TRBV20-1 to TRBJ2-7; TRBD2 is a possible D gene (7 bases). V lost 2 bases to trimming and J lost 0 bases, with 17 bases between them. Germline values: CDR1 DFQATT, CDR2 SNEGSKA (reference sequence). This CDR3 comprises 16 residues. In DNA form, the CDR3 reads TGCAGTGCTAGACTCCCAAGGGGGGGGCCCTCCTACGAGCAGTACTTC. Its protein is CSARLPRGGPSYEQYF.

The chain has TRBV7-8 and TRBJ2-4; D is possibly TRBD2 (6 bases). Germline V gene sequence: CDR1 SGHVS, CDR2 FQNEAQ. Trimming cost V 1 base and J 4 bases, with 17 bases left between them. CDR3 length equals 17 residues. This chain's CDR3 is CASSLVSGGLLKNIQYF. The CDR3 DNA reads as TGTGCCAGCAGCTTAGTCTCAGGAGGGCTCCTGAAAAACATTCAGTACTTC. Together with reference TRBV7-8 and TRBJ2-4, the CDR3 gives the full variable domain: GAGVSQSPRYKVAKRGQDVALRCDPISGHVSLFWYQQALGQGPEFLTYFQNEAQLDKSGLPSDRFFAERPEGSVSTLKIQRTQQEDSAVYLCASSLVSGGLLKNIQYFGAGTRLSVL.

This clonotype was observed a handful of times. The genes are TRBV9 and TRBJ2-2; TRBD1 matches 7 bases. Germline values: CDR1 SGDLS, CDR2 YYNGEE. This CDR3 is 14 amino acids long. Trimming took 4 bases from V and 5 from J; bases not matched to a gene: 5. The CDR3 region is CASSPGTVTGELFF. Here the CDR3 DNA reads TGTGCCAGCAGCCCAGGGACAGTGACCGGGGAGCTGTTTTTT. Full variable domain (remainder filled in from reference TRBV9 and TRBJ2-2): DSGVTQTPKHLITATGQRVTLRCSPRSGDLSVYWYQQSLDQGLQFLIQYYNGEERAKGNILERFSAQQFPDLHSELNLSSLELGDSALYFCASSPGTVTGELFFGEGSRLTVL.

As regards this clonotype: An end of the junction does not agree with germline; a read error may underlie this. The rearrangement links TRBV19 to TRBJ2-2; unclear D gene. Germline lookup yields CDR1 LNHDA and CDR2 SQIVND (reference sequence). The CDR3 extends over 14 amino acids. In DNA, the CDR3 is TGTGTCAGTAGTATAAAGGCGAACACCGGGGAGCTGTTTTTT. Amino acid sequence: CVSSIKANTGELFF.

This clonotype was seen many times. The chain uses TRBV27 and TRBJ1-6; D is possibly TRBD1 (6 bases). V lost 6 bases to trimming and J lost 8 bases, with 17 bases between them. The germline CDR1 and CDR2 sequences are MNHEY and SMNVEV (reference sequence). CDR3 size: 15 residues. CDR3 bases: TGTGCCAGCAGACTAACAGGGAGTTTCGATTCACCCCTCCACTTT. As protein: CASRLTGSFDSPLHF.

This clonotype was detected only a few times. The J gene is TRBJ2-3, the V gene TRBV11-3; 12 positions match TRBD2. This CDR3 has 15 residues. After removal of 5 bases from V and 12 bases from J, the junction contained 12 bases not matched to a gene. CDR1 and CDR2 (germline): SGHNT, YENEEA. CDR3 sequence: CASSAGLAGRQTQYF. CDR3 DNA: TGTGCCAGCAGCGCGGGACTAGCGGGCCGACAAACACAGTATTTT.

The CDR3 DNA reads TGTGCCTGGGCCAGGTCTTGGGCCAACGTCCTGACTTTC. Its translation is CAWARSWANVLTF. J is TRBJ2-6 and V is TRBV30; D gene uncertain. This CDR3 comprises 13 residues. Germline CDR1 reads GTSNPN; CDR2 reads SVGIG (reference sequence). V was pared by 5 bases and J by 5 bases, with 10 bases between.

This clonotype was detected a few times. The V and J genes are TRBV19 and TRBJ2-7, with D possibly being TRBD1 (6 bases). V lost 5 bases, J lost 0 bases, and 14 bases lay in between. The germline gives CDR1 LNHDA, CDR2 SQIVND (reference sequence). This CDR3 is 15 amino acids long. CDR3 protein: CASSHRTAGSYEQYF. CDR3 nucleotides: TGTGCCAGTAGTCATCGGACAGCCGGCTCCTACGAGCAGTACTTC.

In this sample, this clonotype turned up many times. V gene TRBV2 combines with J gene TRBJ1-6; weak D call: TRBD1 (6 bases). CDR1 is SNHLY, CDR2 FYNNEI, per germline. Between the trimmed V and J ends, which lost 7 bases and 10 bases, there was a span of 20 bases. This CDR3 is 15 amino acids long. CDR3 nucleotide sequence: TGTGCCAGCATTCCCGACCAGGGGTTTAACTCACCCCTCCACTTT. It yields the protein CASIPDQGFNSPLHF.

This clonotype was seen a handful of times. The genes are TRBV20-1 and TRBJ2-7; TRBD1 matches 7 bases. This CDR3 is 15 amino acids long. V was clipped by 3 bases and J by 2 bases; unmatched bases: 10. Per the germline V gene, CDR1 is DFQATT and CDR2 is SNEGSKA (reference sequence). CDR3 in amino acids: CSARACVDRAYEQYV. The CDR3 DNA is TGCAGTGCTAGGGCGTGTGTTGACAGGGCCTACGAGCAGTACGTC.

This clonotype was counted at least ten times. The J gene is TRBJ2-7, the V gene TRBV18, with TRBD2 identical over 8 bases. The V and J ends lost 4 bases and 6 bases, in that order; junction bases with no gene match: 8. The V gene's germline CDR1 is KGHSH and CDR2 LQKENI. The CDR3 length is 14 residues. The CDR3 loop is CASSRAGVGAEQYV. The CDR3 DNA sequence: TGTGCCAGCTCACGAGCGGGAGTAGGGGCCGAGCAGTACGTC.

This clonotype was detected ten times or more. V gene TRBV10-3 combines with J gene TRBJ2-3, with TRBD2 matching over 8 bases. Germline lookup yields CDR1 ENHRY and CDR2 SYGVKD. The CDR3 spans 13 residues. The V gene end was trimmed by 10 bases and the J gene end by 3 bases; junction bases not matched to a gene: 6. The CDR3 loop is CATSAGVTDTQYF. In nucleotides, the CDR3 is TGTGCCACCTCAGCGGGAGTTACAGATACGCAGTATTTT.